Only one count was recorded for the clone carrying this T cell receptor (beta chain). Its antigen is not known. Clones were read by immunoSEQ multiplex PCR, and TCRdb kept only the in-frame ones, dropping some. The sample consists of about 160,000 clones, 94% of them appearing once. The sample comes from a study of T cell responses to AZD1222 COVID-19 vaccine. In germline, CDR1 is SNHLY, CDR2 FYNNEI. Trimming took off 7 bases at V and 4 bases at J, with 13 bases between the two ends. The CDR3 sequence is 13 residues long. Notes on the study in general: Reportedly, nearly half of unique spike TCRs recognized epitopes outside B.1.351/B.1.1.7 mutations. White British ancestry dominated among donors, who included more females, and clonal diversity was possibly underestimated.

Sample: peripheral blood, taken 28 days after the second AZD1222 dose. This chain connects TRBV2 to TRBJ1-2; unclear D gene. The receptor's source is an adult who received the AZD1222 COVID-19 vaccine. CDR3 coding DNA: TGTGCCAGCAACCTGGCCTCAGGCTATGGCTACACCTTC. Amino acids: CASNLASGYGYTF.